The next 7 T cell receptor beta chains were all read from a single sample in a study of memory CD4+ T cells and cytomegalovirus serostatus. The sort gate was single viable CD3+CD4+CD8-CD45RO+ cells for memory CD4+ T cells. Generated by immunoSEQ multiplex PCR, the TCRdb table keeps only in-frame clones and is missing some. The sample holds about 50,000 clones; 60% to 80% are singletons and the top ten take around 0.61%. The material sequenced was memory CD4+ T cells from blood. Receptor source: an adult in good health and CMV-seronegative.

V is TRBV18 and J is TRBJ2-7; 7 positions agree with TRBD1. The V and J ends lost 3 bases and 7 bases, in that order; junction bases with no gene match: 27. There are 20 residues in the CDR3. The V gene's germline CDR1 is KGHSH and CDR2 LQKENI. This CDR3 is CASSPPTSLRRDSRPGEQYF. The CDR3 DNA is TGTGCCAGCTCACCTCCGACGTCCCTAAGACGGGACAGTCGCCCGGGGGAGCAGTACTTC. Based on the CDR3 plus reference TRBV18 and TRBJ2-7, the full variable domain is NAGVMQNPRHLVRRRGQEARLRCSPMKGHSHVYWYRQLPEEGLKFMVYLQKENIIDESGMPKERFSAEFPKEGPSILRIQQVVRGDSAAYFCASSPPTSLRRDSRPGEQYFGPGTRLTVT.

The gene calls are TRBV18 and TRBJ2-1, with D tentatively TRBD1 (5 bases). The germline gives CDR1 KGHSH, CDR2 LQKENI. This CDR3 has 17 residues. Trimming shortened V by 0 bases and J by 4 bases, and 16 bases separated the two germline ends. The CDR3 sequence: CASSPPRQTLVYNEQFF. The DNA for the CDR3 is TGTGCCAGCTCACCACCGCGACAGACCTTAGTTTACAATGAGCAGTTCTTC.

This clone appeared a single time. The chain has TRBV28 and TRBJ2-1; 9 nucleotides agree with TRBD1. The CDR3 has 12 residues. From germline, CDR1 is MDHEN and CDR2 SYDVKM. J gave up 9 bases and V 7 bases, and 4 bases lay outside the gene matches. As DNA, the CDR3 is TGTGCCAGCAATACAGGGGGCATTGAGCAGTTCTTC. Its translation: CASNTGGIEQFF.

The chain combines TRBV2 with TRBJ1-5; 9 bases agree with TRBD1. Germline lookup yields CDR1 SNHLY and CDR2 FYNNEI. V gave up 6 bases and J gave up 2 bases; unmatched junction bases: 5. This CDR3 has 15 residues. The CDR3 protein is CASSGQGLGNQPQHF. The DNA of the CDR3 is TGTGCCAGCAGCGGACAGGGGTTGGGCAATCAGCCCCAGCATTTT.

The chain joins TRBV5-8 to TRBJ1-2; D may be TRBD1 (5 bases). Germline lookup yields CDR1 SGHTS and CDR2 YDEGEE. V was pared by 0 bases and J by 3 bases, with 12 bases between. This CDR3 contains 15 residues. The DNA of the CDR3 is TGTGCCAGCAGCTTGGATGGAGGGGATGACTATGGCTACACCTTC. Translated: CASSLDGGDDYGYTF.

This clone was seen a handful of times. This sequence joins TRBV29-1 and TRBJ1-1, with D uncertain. From germline, CDR1 is SQVTM and CDR2 ANQGSEA. This CDR3 region has 13 residues. V was pared by 4 bases and J by 1 base, with 10 bases between. The CDR3 spells CSVGHFPNTEAFF. CDR3 DNA: TGCAGCGTTGGACACTTTCCGAACACTGAAGCTTTCTTT. Drawing the rest from reference TRBV29-1 and TRBJ1-1, the complete variable domain is SAVISQKPSRDICQRGTSLTIQCQVDSQVTMMFWYRQQPGQSLTLIATANQGSEATYESGFVIDKFPISRPNLTFSTLTVSNMSPEDSSIYLCSVGHFPNTEAFFGQGTRLTVV.

This rearrangement joins TRBV4-2 to TRBJ2-7; D may correspond to TRBD1 or TRBD2 (6 bases each). Germline V gene data show CDR1 as LGHNA and CDR2 as YNFKEQ. The V end lost 4 bases, the J end lost 0 bases, and 16 bases lay between the germline ends. CDR3 length equals 16 residues. This CDR3 reads CASSRNRDSPSYEQYF. The CDR3 DNA sequence: TGTGCCAGCAGCCGCAACAGGGACTCCCCCTCCTACGAGCAGTACTTC.